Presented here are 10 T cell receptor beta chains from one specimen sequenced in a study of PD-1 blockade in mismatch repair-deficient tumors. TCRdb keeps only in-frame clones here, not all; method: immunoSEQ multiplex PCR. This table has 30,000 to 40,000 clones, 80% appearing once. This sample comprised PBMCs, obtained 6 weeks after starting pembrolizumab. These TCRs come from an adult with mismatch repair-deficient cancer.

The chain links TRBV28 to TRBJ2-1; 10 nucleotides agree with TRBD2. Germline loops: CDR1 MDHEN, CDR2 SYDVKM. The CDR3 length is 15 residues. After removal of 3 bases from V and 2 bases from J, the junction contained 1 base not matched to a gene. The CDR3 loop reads CASSFLAGAYNEQFF. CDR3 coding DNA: TGTGCCAGCAGTTTCCTAGCGGGGGCCTACAATGAGCAGTTCTTC.

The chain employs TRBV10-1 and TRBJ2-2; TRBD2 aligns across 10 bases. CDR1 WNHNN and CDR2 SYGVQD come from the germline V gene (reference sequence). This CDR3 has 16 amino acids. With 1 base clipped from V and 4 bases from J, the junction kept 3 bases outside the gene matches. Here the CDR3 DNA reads TGCGCCAGCAGTGAGTTCCTAGCGGGAGTCACCGGGGAGCTGTTTTTT. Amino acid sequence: CASSEFLAGVTGELFF.

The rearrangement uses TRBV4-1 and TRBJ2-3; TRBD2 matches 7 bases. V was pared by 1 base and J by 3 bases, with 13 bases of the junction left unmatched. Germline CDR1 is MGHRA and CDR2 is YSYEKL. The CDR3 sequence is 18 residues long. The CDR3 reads CASSQVFKFRGRTDTQYF. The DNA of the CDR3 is TGCGCCAGCAGCCAAGTTTTCAAGTTTCGCGGGAGAACAGATACGCAGTATTTT.

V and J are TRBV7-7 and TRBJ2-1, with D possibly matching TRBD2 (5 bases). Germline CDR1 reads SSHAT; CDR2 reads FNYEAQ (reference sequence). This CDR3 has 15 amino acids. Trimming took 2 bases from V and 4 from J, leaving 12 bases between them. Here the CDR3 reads CASSLQVGGYNEQFF. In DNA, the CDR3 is TGTGCCAGCAGCTTACAGGTCGGCGGGTACAATGAGCAGTTCTTC.

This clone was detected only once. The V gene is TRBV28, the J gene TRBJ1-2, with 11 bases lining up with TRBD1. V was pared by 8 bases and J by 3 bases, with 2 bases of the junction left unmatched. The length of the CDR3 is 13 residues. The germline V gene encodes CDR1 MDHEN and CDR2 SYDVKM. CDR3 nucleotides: TGTGCCAGCCGGGACAGGGGGTACTATGGCTACACCTTC. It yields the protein CASRDRGYYGYTF.

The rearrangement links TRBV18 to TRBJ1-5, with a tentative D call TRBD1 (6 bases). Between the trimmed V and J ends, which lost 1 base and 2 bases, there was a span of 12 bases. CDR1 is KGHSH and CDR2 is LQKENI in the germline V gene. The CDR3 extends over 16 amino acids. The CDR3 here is CASSPRSGQGNQPQHF. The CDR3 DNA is TGTGCCAGCTCACCACGATCGGGACAAGGCAATCAGCCCCAGCATTTT.

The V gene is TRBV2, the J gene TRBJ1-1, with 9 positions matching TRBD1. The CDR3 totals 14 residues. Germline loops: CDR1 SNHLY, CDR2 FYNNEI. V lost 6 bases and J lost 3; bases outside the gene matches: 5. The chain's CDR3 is CASRVTGGYTEAFF. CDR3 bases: TGTGCCAGCAGAGTGACAGGGGGGTACACTGAAGCTTTCTTT.

CDR3 residues: CASSQGPGYF. DNA for the CDR3: TGTGCCAGCAGCCAAGGGCCTGGGTACTTC. The chain is built from TRBV4-2 and TRBJ2-5, with unresolved D. Per the germline V gene, CDR1 is LGHNA and CDR2 is YNFKEQ. This CDR3 region has 10 residues. Trimming took off 1 base at V and 13 bases at J, with 7 bases between the two ends.

CDR3: CASSSLDSGYTQYF. The CDR3 DNA reads TGTGCCAGCAGCTCCCTGGATAGCGGGTATACGCAGTATTTT. This chain connects TRBV7-3 to TRBJ2-3, with 7 nucleotides matching TRBD2. CDR3 length: 14 residues. The V gene's germline CDR1 is SGHTA and CDR2 FQGTGA. The ends lost 4 bases at V and 7 bases at J; junction bases unmatched: 8.

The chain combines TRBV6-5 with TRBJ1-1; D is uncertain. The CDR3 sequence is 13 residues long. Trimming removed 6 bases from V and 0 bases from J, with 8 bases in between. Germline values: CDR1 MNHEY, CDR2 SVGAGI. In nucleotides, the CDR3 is TGTGCCAGCAGAGGGAGCATGAACACTGAAGCTTTCTTT. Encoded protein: CASRGSMNTEAFF.